This TCR beta chain came from a study of molecular identifiers for immune sequencing clone quantification. Findings and limits, study-wide: With a barcode shared among identical TCR molecules, highly expanded clone sizes could be underestimated. Naive cells had under 1% of molecules in clones above 20 RNA copies, effectors over 98%.

This clonotype appeared once. Its antigen is undetermined. TCRdb re-called the PCR reads through MiXCR, storing one row per CDR3 protein. Here the sample spans 8,000 to 11,000 distinct CDR3 sequences, around a fifth being singletons. Each library that profiled naive CD8 cells came from 20,000 to 1,000,000 sorted cells with 10%, 30% or 50% RNA. Per the germline V gene, CDR1 is SEHNR and CDR2 is FQNEAQ (reference sequence). V shed 2 bases and J shed 3 bases, with 11 bases lying between them. The length of the CDR3 is 14 residues. The sample comprised naive CD8+ T cells from blood, with Jurkat cell RNA spiked in. Subset specified: FACS-sorted CD8+CD4-CCR7+CD45RA+ naive T cells. This TCR was sampled from a human donor in good health. Some libraries in this study had Jurkat cell RNA spiked in. The rearrangement joins TRBV7-9 to TRBJ2-7; no definite D call. Here the CDR3 DNA reads TGTGCCAGCAGCTTAAGCTACAATCTCTACGAGCAGTACTTC. Translated, it gives CASSLSYNLYEQYF.